The source of this TCR beta chain is a study of blood T cells in healthy people across ages. This clonotype appeared a single time. Next came a second PCR, run for about 6 to 12 cycles, which used a sample-barcoded 5' primer along with a J-beta primer mix. TCRdb itself ran the 5' RACE reads through MiXCR, one entry per CDR3 protein. The top ten hold approximately 15% of the sample, which has 650,000 to 700,000 distinct CDR3 sequences, 32% seen once. The sequenced sample consisted of blood. This clonotype was obtained from a woman older than 75 in good health.

CDR3 residues: CSARPNGLGGELFF. CDR3 DNA: TGCAGTGCTAGACCCAACGGACTGGGCGGGGAGCTGTTTTTT. This rearrangement joins TRBV20-1 to TRBJ2-2; a weak D match, TRBD2 (5 bases). The germline V gene encodes CDR1 DFQATT and CDR2 SNEGSKA (reference sequence). The germline V and J ends were trimmed by 2 bases and 7 bases, with 14 bases remaining between them. CDR3 length: 14 residues.